The sequence of this T cell receptor (beta chain) was determined in a study of cytomegalovirus exposure and HLA in healthy donors. This CDR3 is built from 12 residues. Germline CDR1 is SQVTM and CDR2 is ANQGSEA. This PCR relied on a set of 60 Vbeta primers and 13 Jbeta primers. TCRdb keeps only in-frame clones here, not all; method: immunoSEQ multiplex PCR. The sample records 100,000 or so clones, 50% to 70% being singletons. The receptor's source is a human donor in good health. What was sequenced was PBMCs. The chain uses TRBV29-1 and TRBJ2-3; TRBD2 might be the D (6 bases). CDR3 loop: CSSYGRSDTQYF. CDR3 coding DNA: TGCAGTTCGTACGGGAGATCAGATACGCAGTATTTT.